The TCR beta chain under discussion was sequenced for a study of cytomegalovirus exposure and HLA in healthy donors. Study at large: Later, an analysis reported that the 95 to 150 validation repertoires had used the same platform as the roughly 700 first-cohort repertoires.

Clones were sequenced by immunoSEQ multiplex PCR, and TCRdb holds only the in-frame ones, with some missing. This table holds about 86,000 clones, 85% to 95% found once. The CDR3 has 13 residues. V lost 4 bases and J 10 bases, leaving 15 bases between the germline ends. Germline V gene data show CDR1 as SGDLS and CDR2 as YYNGEE. Comments on this clone: Its antigen is currently unknown.

General observations from the study: According to a subsequent analysis, TCR clusters from the first cohort were inclined to appear together in the 120 or so validation repertoires.

The source is a man between 18 and 35 years old in good health and CMV-seronegative. The chain employs TRBV9 and TRBJ2-1; TRBD2 might be the D (5 bases). The specimen was PBMCs. The CDR3, as DNA: TGTGCCAGCAGCACCCGGACGACGGGGGAGCAGTTCTTC. This gives the protein CASSTRTTGEQFF.